This TCR beta chain is drawn from a study of cytomegalovirus exposure and HLA in healthy donors. The CDR3 runs to 15 residues. V was shortened by 5 bases and J by 0 bases, with 11 bases between the two germline ends. Germline values: CDR1 SGHTA, CDR2 FQGTGA. Study results and limitations: Among TCR beta chains, those listed as cytomegalovirus-associated numbered roughly 150.

A word on this clone: Its matching antigen is unknown.

Use of 60 Vbeta and 13 Jbeta primers characterized the PCR. Here immunoSEQ multiplex PCR was the method, and the copy in TCRdb shows in-frame clones only, minus some. Of 200,000 to 300,000 clones in the sample, 80% to 90% were seen once. The sequence came from a woman aged 40 to 49 in good health and CMV-seropositive. The rearrangement joins TRBV7-3 to TRBJ2-1; D ambiguous. Specimen: PBMCs. CDR3 nucleotides: TGTGCCAGCAGCCTAGACCCCCGCTCCTACAATGAGCAGTTCTTC. The encoded protein is CASSLDPRSYNEQFF.